This T cell receptor beta chain was found in a study of blood T cell repertoires in COVID-19 (dated by TCRdb to 2020 to 2021). Looking at the study overall: The collaborator samples originated in the United States, Italy and Spain and spanned the acute and convalescent phases of COVID-19. The prospective study material was composed of cDNA or gDNA derived from T cells, B-cell-depleted T cells, or PBMCs. The dataset comprised deeply sampled blood TCRbeta repertoires from subjects exposed to, actively infected with, or recovered from COVID-19. The repertoires were released in a freely available public database meant as a resource for research on the immune response to SARS-CoV-2. The samples were drawn from two sources: the first 160 participants of the ongoing ImmuneRACE study, and over 1,000 subjects contributed by 6 global collaborators. Nearly every sample came with metadata listing a de-identified subject ID, COVID-19 status, age in years and sex. Where available, HLA class I and class II types were taken from metadata supplied by the sample provider and were not determined by assay-based typing. The study at large found these results: The amount of clinical and demographic metadata varied by source and participant and was provided uncurated.

The immunoSEQ Assay, a bias-controlled multiplex PCR, was used to amplify TCRbeta CDR3 regions from genomic DNA. From the authors' description of their analysis: Nucleated cell counts per sample were estimated from amplification of reference gene primers within the assay. To quantify the absolute abundance of each unique TCRbeta CDR3 rearrangement, sequence reads were collapsed and filtered. For each sample, productive Simpson clonality was calculated as the square root of Simpson's diversity index over productive rearrangements. The source is immuneACCESS, and TCRdb retained only in-frame sequences with V and J called. Part of the clones is not carried over; for the studies checked, unresolved V genes explain less than half of this, and the remainder is unexplained. V, J and clone size reflect that table, while D and trimming were determined from the DNA. The sample has tens of thousands of clones on record, 83% of them singletons. Together, the top ten hold about an eighth of the sample.

The CDR3 runs 14 amino acids, cysteine and phenylalanine included. Only the CDR3 portion is preserved as DNA: 42 bases, with reading frame beginning at the first base. Unmatched junction bases come to 9, with V trimmed by 9 bases and J by 1 base. The germline V gene provides CDR1 SGHRS and CDR2 YFSETQ. Concerning this clone: It has no known antigen specificity. No base qualities exist here, and no much larger clone lies one base off it.

Collaborating institutions collected whole blood in K2EDTA tubes following their own protocols. For TCRbeta analysis, collaborators shipped samples in one of three forms: frozen whole blood, isolated PBMCs, or DNA extracted from either of those sample types. This clonotype was sampled from a human donor in a cohort sampled during active COVID-19. The rearrangement combines TRBV5-1 with TRBJ2-7; 8 bases in between match TRBD1. Input material: peripheral blood. The CDR3 protein: CATRRGQGSYEQYF. The bases read TGCGCCACGCGCCGAGGACAGGGTTCCTACGAGCAGTACTTC. Where the CDR3 stops, the reference TRBV5-1 and TRBJ2-7 genes take over; the full variable domain is KAGVTQTPRYLIKTRGQQVTLSCSPISGHRSVSWYQQTPGQGLQFLFEYFSETQRNKGNFPGRFSGRQFSNSRSEMNVSTLELGDSALYLCATRRGQGSYEQYFGPGTRLTVT.